A single TCR beta chain is shown here with its context. The method was immunoSEQ multiplex PCR; TCRdb's version includes in-frame clones alone and lacks a portion of them. Among about 420,000 clones listed, about 90% were seen once. The data were obtained in a study of blood T cell repertoires in COVID-19. V was cut by 6 bases and J by 3 bases, with 12 bases left in between. This CDR3 region has 13 residues. Germline V gene data show CDR1 as SGHDT and CDR2 as YYEEEE. The receptor was isolated from a man aged 18-30 years with COVID-19, enrolled during active disease. V gene TRBV5-6 combines with J gene TRBJ1-2; D is uncertain. The sequenced sample was peripheral blood. CDR3 in amino acids: CASKEGGDYGYTF. The CDR3 DNA is TGTGCCAGCAAAGAAGGCGGTGACTATGGCTACACCTTC.